This T cell receptor (beta chain) came from a study of blood T cell repertoires in COVID-19. How the authors handled the data: Reference gene primer amplification in the assay estimated nucleated cell counts. The assay was immunoSEQ multiplex PCR, and TCRdb's table has in-frame clones only and misses some. For V, J and clone size, that table is used; D and trimming come from the DNA. The table lists 300,000 to 450,000 clones, 70% to 90% of them singletons, with 2% to 2.5% in the top ten. Seattle's cohort entered during active infection and was followed longitudinally. Germline CDR1 SGDLS, CDR2 YYNGEE. This CDR3 contains 16 residues. The V gene end was trimmed by 3 bases and the J gene end by 0 bases; junction bases not matched to a gene: 8.

The sample taken for sequencing was peripheral blood. The chain links TRBV9 to TRBJ1-2; TRBD1 aligns across 7 bases. This sequence was found in a woman in her sixties or seventies with COVID-19, enrolled during active disease. The CDR3 loop reads CASSARQGLANYGYTF. The CDR3 region has the DNA TGTGCCAGCAGCGCCCGACAGGGCCTAGCTAACTATGGCTACACCTTC.